This T cell receptor beta chain was sequenced in a study of shared clonotypes between healthy human individuals. The authors split each subset's genomic DNA evenly across several immunoSEQ plates. TCRdb's table, derived via immunoSEQ multiplex PCR, lists solely in-frame clones and lacks some. This table has about 180,000 clones, 80% to 95% appearing once. Trimming took 3 bases from V and 1 from J; bases not matched to a gene: 8. Germline lookup yields CDR1 SGHRS and CDR2 YFSETQ. This CDR3 contains 16 residues. Sequencing input: naive CD4+ T cells sorted from blood. The subset: CD45RA+ positively selected. This sequence joins TRBV5-1 and TRBJ2-3; 7 bases map to TRBD1. The clonotype was recovered from a woman aged 25 to 39 in good health. The CDR3 region is CASSSTRDRGTDTQYF. The CDR3 DNA reads as TGCGCCAGCAGCTCTACCCGGGACAGAGGCACAGATACGCAGTATTTT. The variable domain in full, completed from reference TRBV5-1 and TRBJ2-3, reads KAGVTQTPRYLIKTRGQQVTLSCSPISGHRSVSWYQQTPGQGLQFLFEYFSETQRNKGNFPGRFSGRQFSNSRSEMNVSTLELGDSALYLCASSSTRDRGTDTQYFGPGTRLTVL.